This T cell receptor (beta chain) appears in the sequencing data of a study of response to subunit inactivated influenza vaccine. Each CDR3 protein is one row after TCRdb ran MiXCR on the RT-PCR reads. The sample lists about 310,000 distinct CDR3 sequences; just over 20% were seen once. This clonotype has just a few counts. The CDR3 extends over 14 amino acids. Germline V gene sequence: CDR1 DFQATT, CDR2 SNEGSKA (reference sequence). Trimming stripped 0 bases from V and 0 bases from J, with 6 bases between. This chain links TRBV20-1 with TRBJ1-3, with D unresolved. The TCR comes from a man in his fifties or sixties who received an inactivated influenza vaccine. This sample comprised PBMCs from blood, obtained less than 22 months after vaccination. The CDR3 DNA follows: TGCAGTGCTAGAGACCCCCTCTCTGGAAACACCATATATTTT. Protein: CSARDPLSGNTIYF.